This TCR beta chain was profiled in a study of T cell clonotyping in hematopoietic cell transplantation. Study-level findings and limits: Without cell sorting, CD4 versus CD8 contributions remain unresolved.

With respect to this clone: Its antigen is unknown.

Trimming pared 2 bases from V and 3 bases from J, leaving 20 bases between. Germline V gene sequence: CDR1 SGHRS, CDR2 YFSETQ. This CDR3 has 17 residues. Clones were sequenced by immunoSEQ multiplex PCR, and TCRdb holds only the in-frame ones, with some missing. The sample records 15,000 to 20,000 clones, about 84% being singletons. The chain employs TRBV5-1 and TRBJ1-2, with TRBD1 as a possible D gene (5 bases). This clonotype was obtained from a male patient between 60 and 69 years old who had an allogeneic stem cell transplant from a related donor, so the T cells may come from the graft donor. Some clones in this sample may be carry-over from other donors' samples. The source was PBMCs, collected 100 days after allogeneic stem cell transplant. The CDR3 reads CASSFPEDQQGYYGYTF. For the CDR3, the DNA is TGCGCCAGCAGCTTTCCGGAGGACCAGCAGGGATACTATGGCTACACCTTC.